The subject of this entry is one TCR beta chain. Only one count was recorded for this clone. Which antigen it targets is not known. Base qualities are not at hand, and no much larger clone is one base apart. There are 15 amino acids in the CDR3, from cysteine to phenylalanine inclusive. Only the CDR3 part of the read is kept: 45 bases, read in frame from the first base. The sample originates from a study of blood T cell repertoires in COVID-19 (dated by TCRdb to about 2020). For the study in its entirety: The collaborator samples originated in the United States, Italy and Spain and spanned the acute and convalescent phases of COVID-19. A freely available public database, intended as a resource for researchers studying the immune response to SARS-CoV-2, is where the repertoires were released. Samples were obtained from the ongoing ImmuneRACE study (first 160 participants) and from 1,254 subjects provided by 6 global collaborators. The prospective study material was composed of cDNA or gDNA derived from T cells, B-cell-depleted T cells, or PBMCs. Nearly every sample came with metadata listing a de-identified subject ID, COVID-19 status, age in years and sex. The dataset comprised deeply sampled blood TCRbeta repertoires from subjects exposed to, actively infected with, or recovered from COVID-19. Where available, HLA class I and class II types were obtained from metadata supplied by the sample provider rather than from assay-based typing. Summary of the overall study and its limitations: How much clinical and demographic metadata was included differed by source and by participant, and the metadata was provided uncurated.

Collaborating institutions collected whole blood in K2EDTA tubes following their own protocols. For TCRbeta analysis, collaborators shipped samples in one of three forms: frozen whole blood, isolated PBMCs, or DNA extracted from either of those sample types. TCRbeta CDR3 regions were amplified from genomic DNA by means of the immunoSEQ Assay, a bias-controlled multiplex PCR. Under the source paper's analysis protocol: Nucleated cell counts per sample were estimated from amplification of reference gene primers within the assay. To quantify the absolute abundance of each unique TCRbeta CDR3 rearrangement, sequence reads were collapsed and filtered. For each sample, productive Simpson clonality was calculated by taking the square root of Simpson's diversity index across productive rearrangements. TCRdb's version of the immuneACCESS table is confined to in-frame rearrangements and falls short of the full clone set. An unresolved V gene accounts for under half of the shortfall where checked; the remainder is of unknown origin. V and J calls and clone size follow that table, whereas D and trimming were derived from the DNA. Across this sample there are some 670,000 clones, with more than 80% seen only once. Over 0.2% of the sample is taken by the ten largest.

The sample comprised peripheral blood. This clonotype was obtained from a woman under 30 with acute or convalescent COVID-19. The chain links TRBV1 with TRBJ2-1; the tabulated D call, TRBD2, remains unverified against the DNA. TRBV1 is flagged as a pseudogene. Here the CDR3 is given as CTSSQLGTSIHEQFF. The nucleotide sequence is given as TGCACCAGCAGCCAATTGGGGACTAGCATCCATGAGCAGTTCTTC.